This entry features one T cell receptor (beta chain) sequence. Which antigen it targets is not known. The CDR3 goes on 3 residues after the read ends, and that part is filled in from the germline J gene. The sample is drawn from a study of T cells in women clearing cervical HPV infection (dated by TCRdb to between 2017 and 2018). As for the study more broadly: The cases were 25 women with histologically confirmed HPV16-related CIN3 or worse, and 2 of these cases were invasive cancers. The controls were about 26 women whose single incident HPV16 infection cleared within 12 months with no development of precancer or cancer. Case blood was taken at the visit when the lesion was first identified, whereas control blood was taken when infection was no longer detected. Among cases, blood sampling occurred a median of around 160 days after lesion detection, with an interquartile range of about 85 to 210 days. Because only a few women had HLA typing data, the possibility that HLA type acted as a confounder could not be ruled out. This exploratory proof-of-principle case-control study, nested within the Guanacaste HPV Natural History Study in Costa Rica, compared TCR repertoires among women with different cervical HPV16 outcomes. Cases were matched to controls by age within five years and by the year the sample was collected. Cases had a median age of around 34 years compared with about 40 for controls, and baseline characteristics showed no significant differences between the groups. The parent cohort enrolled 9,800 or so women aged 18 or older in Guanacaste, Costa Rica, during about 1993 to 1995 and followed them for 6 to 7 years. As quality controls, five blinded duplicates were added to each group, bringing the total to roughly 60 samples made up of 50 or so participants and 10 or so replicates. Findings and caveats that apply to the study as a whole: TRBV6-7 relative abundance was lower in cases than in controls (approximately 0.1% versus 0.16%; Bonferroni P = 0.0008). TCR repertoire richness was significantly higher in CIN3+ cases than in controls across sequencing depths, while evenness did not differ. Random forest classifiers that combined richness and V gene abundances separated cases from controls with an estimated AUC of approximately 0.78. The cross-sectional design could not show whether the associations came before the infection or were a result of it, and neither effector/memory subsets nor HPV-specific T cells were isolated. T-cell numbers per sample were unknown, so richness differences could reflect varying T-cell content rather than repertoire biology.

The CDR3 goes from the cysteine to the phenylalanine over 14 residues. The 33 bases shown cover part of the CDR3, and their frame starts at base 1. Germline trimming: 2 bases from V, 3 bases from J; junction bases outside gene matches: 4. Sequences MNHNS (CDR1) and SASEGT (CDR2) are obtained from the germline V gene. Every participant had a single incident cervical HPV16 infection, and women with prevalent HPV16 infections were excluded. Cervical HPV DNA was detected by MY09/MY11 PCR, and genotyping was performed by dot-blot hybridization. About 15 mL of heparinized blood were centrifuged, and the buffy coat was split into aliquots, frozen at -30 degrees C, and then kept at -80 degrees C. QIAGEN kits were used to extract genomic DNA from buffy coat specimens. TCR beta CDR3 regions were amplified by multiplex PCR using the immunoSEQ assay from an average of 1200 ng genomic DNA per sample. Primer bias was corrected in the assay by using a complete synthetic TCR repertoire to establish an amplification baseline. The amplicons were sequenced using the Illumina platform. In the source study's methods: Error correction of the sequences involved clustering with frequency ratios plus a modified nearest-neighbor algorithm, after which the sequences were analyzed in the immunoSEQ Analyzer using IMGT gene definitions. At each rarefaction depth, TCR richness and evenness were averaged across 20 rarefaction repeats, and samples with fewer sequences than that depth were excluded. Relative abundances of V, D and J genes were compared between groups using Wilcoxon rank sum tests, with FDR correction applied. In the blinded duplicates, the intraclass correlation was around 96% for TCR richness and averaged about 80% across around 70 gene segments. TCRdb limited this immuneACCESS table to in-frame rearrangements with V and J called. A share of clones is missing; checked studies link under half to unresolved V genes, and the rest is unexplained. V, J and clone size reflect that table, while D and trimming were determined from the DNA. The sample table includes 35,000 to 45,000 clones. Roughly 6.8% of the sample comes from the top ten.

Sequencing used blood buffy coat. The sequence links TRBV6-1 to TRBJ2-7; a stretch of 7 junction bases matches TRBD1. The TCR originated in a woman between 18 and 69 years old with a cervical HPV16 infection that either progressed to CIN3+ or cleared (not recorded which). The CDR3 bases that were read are TGTGCCAGCAGTGAAACCGGGACAGACTACGAG. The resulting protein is CASSETGTDYE. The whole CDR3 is CASSETGTDYEQYF.